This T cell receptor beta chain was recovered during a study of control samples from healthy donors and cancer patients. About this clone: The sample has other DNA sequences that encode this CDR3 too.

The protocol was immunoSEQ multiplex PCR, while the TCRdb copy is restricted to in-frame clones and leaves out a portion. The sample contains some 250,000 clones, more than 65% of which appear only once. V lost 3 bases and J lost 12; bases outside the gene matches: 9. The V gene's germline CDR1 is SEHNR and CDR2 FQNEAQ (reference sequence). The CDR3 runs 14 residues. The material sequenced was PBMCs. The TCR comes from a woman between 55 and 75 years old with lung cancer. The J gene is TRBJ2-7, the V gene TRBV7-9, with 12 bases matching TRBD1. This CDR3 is CASSLAGTGGFVYF. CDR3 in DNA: TGTGCCAGCAGCTTGGCCGGGACAGGGGGCTTCGTGTACTTC.